This T cell receptor (beta chain) came from a study of shared clonotypes between healthy human individuals. Germline CDR1 and CDR2: SEHNR and FQNEAQ (reference sequence). The junction had 5 bases not matched to a gene; V was cut back by 4 bases and J by 0 bases. CDR3 length: 15 residues. Regarding this clone: No antigen is known for it.

Method: immunoSEQ multiplex PCR; TCRdb's copy keeps in-frame clones and lacks some. The data show roughly 700,000 clones, roughly 88% seen once. Whole-study results and caveats: How much donors shared clonotypes was expected to be affected by sequencing depth. Clonotypes which were not shared had lower generation probabilities than clonotypes that all four donors shared.

The sample was memory CD8+ T cells from PBMCs. Subset defined: CD45RO+ cells pooled with CCR7-negative TemRA cells. The chain recombines TRBV7-9 with TRBJ1-2, with 7 bases fitting TRBD1. The receptor was isolated from a young man in good health. Some clones in this sample may be carry-over from other donors' samples. The CDR3 reads CASSSRDRANYGYTF. CDR3 sequence (DNA): TGTGCCAGCAGCTCCCGGGACAGAGCTAACTATGGCTACACCTTC. Based on the CDR3 plus reference TRBV7-9 and TRBJ1-2, the full variable domain is DTGVSQNPRHKITKRGQNVTFRCDPISEHNRLYWYRQTLGQGPEFLTYFQNEAQLEKSRLLSDRFSAERPKGSFSTLEIQRTEQGDSAMYLCASSSRDRANYGYTFGSGTRLTVV.